What follows are 5 T cell receptor beta chains derived from one specimen sequenced in a study of blood T cell repertoires in COVID-19 (dated by TCRdb to about 2020). Library preparation employed the immunoSEQ multiplex PCR assay. TCRdb's version of the immuneACCESS table is confined to in-frame rearrangements and falls short of the full clone set. An unresolved V gene accounts for under half of the shortfall where checked; the remainder is of unknown origin. The sample profile shows approximately 72,000 clones; around 90% of them were found once. Around 30% of the sample goes to the ten largest clones. The sequenced sample was peripheral blood. All receptors come from a man aged 45-65 years with acute or convalescent COVID-19.

The chain is built from TRBV7-6 and TRBJ1-5; D is uncertain. The CDR3 is 15 amino acids. Trimming pared 1 base from V and 3 bases from J, leaving 10 bases between. Germline values: CDR1 SGHVS, CDR2 FNYEAQ. CDR3 sequence reads: CASSLGGGPNQPQHF. The CDR3 coding sequence is TGTGCCAGCAGCTTAGGTGGAGGGCCCAATCAGCCCCAGCATTTT.

V usage is TRBV3-1 (or the pseudogene TRBV3-2) and J usage is TRBJ1-2; the D is unclear. This CDR3 contains 13 residues. Between the trimmed V and J ends, which lost 1 base and 4 bases, there was a span of 7 bases. Germline CDR1 reads LGHDT; CDR2 reads YNNKEL (reference sequence). CDR3 in amino acids: CASSQAASYGYTF. Here the CDR3 DNA reads TGTGCCAGCAGCCAAGCGGCTAGCTATGGCTACACCTTC.

The chain has TRBV3-1 (or the pseudogene TRBV3-2) and TRBJ2-5; D perhaps matches TRBD1 (5 bases). CDR1 is LGHDT, CDR2 YNNKEL, per germline (reference sequence). This CDR3 has 15 amino acids. V shed 0 bases and J shed 5 bases, with 13 bases lying between them. The CDR3 nucleotides read TGTGCCAGCAGCCAAGATCCCAGGGTTGGGGAGACCCAGTACTTC. This gives the protein CASSQDPRVGETQYF.

This clone is large. The chain links TRBV10-3 to TRBJ2-2; the match to TRBD2 covers 14 bases. The ends lost 6 bases at V and 2 bases at J; junction bases unmatched: 14. Per the germline V gene, CDR1 is ENHRY and CDR2 is SYGVKD. This CDR3 is 20 amino acids long. The CDR3: CAIREPPGLAGASNTGELFF. CDR3 nucleotides: TGTGCCATCAGAGAACCTCCGGGACTAGCGGGGGCCTCAAACACCGGGGAGCTGTTTTTT.

This sequence joins TRBV12-3 or TRBV12-4 and TRBJ2-1; D is ambiguous. With 4 bases removed from V and 7 bases from J, the gap between germline ends came to 8 bases. The CDR3 has 12 amino acids. The chain's CDR3 is CASSSGRNEQFF. The CDR3, as DNA: TGTGCCAGCAGTTCAGGTAGGAATGAGCAGTTCTTC.